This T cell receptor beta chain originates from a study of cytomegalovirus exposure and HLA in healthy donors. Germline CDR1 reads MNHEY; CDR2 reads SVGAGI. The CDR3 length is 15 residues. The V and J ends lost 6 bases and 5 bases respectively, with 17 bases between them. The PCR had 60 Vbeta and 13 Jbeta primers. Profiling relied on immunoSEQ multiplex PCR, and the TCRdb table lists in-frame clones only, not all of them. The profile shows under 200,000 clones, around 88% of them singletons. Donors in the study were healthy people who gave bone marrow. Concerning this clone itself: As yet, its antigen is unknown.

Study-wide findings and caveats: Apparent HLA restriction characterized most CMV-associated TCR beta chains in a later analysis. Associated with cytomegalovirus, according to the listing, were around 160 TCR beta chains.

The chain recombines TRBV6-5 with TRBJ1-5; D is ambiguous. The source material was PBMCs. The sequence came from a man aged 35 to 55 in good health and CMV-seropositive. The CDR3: CASRAGLIAHQPQHF. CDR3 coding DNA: TGTGCCAGCAGAGCAGGACTTATTGCTCATCAGCCCCAGCATTTT.